A single T cell receptor beta chain is shown here with its context. The antigen it recognizes is unknown. Per-base quality was not reported, and no clone a single base away is much larger than it. This sample was included in a study of blood T cell repertoires in COVID-19 (dated by TCRdb to the early 2020s). For the study in its entirety: Collaborator samples came from the United States, Italy and Spain and covered acute and convalescent phases of COVID-19. Samples were obtained from the ongoing ImmuneRACE study (first 160 participants) and from 1,254 subjects provided by 6 global collaborators. Where available, HLA class I and class II types were obtained from metadata supplied by the sample provider rather than from assay-based typing. Nearly every sample came with metadata listing a de-identified subject ID, COVID-19 status, age in years and sex. The dataset comprised deeply sampled blood TCRbeta repertoires from subjects exposed to, actively infected with, or recovered from COVID-19. The material from the prospective study consisted of cDNA or gDNA derived from T cells, B-cell-depleted T cells, or PBMCs. The repertoires were released in a freely available public database intended as a resource for research on the immune response to SARS-CoV-2. On the study overall, not on this receptor specifically: How much clinical and demographic metadata was included differed by source and by participant, and the metadata was provided uncurated.

Enrolling through a virtual design, the prospective study's participants ranged in age from roughly 18 to 90 years and lived across about two dozen United States geographic areas. In the prospective study, participants were assigned to cohorts based on the clinical history participants reported in a screening survey and a study questionnaire. ImmuneRACE Cohort 3 recovered participants were defined by two consecutive negative NP/OP PCR tests, healthcare professional clearance, or symptom resolution. Each participant in the prospective study had whole blood, serum and a nasopharyngeal or oropharyngeal swab collected by mobile phlebotomists. Prospective study participants could optionally give additional blood draws and questionnaires over a 2-month period. Blood samples from the prospective study were shipped frozen or at room temperature prior to DNA extraction. TCRbeta CDR3 regions were amplified from genomic DNA by means of the immunoSEQ Assay, a bias-controlled multiplex PCR. As for the original processing: The number of nucleated cells in each sample was estimated from the amplification of reference gene primers within the assay. To quantify the absolute abundance of each unique TCRbeta CDR3 rearrangement, sequence reads were collapsed and filtered. For each sample, productive Simpson clonality was calculated as the square root of Simpson's diversity index over productive rearrangements. The source is immuneACCESS, and TCRdb retained only in-frame sequences with V and J called. Part of the clones is not carried over; for the studies checked, unresolved V genes explain less than half of this, and the remainder is unexplained. The D gene and trimming were derived from the DNA, and the V and J assignments and clone size from that table. This sample has about 280,000 clones in its table, and 85% of those were observed once. The top ten clonotypes cover about 2.5% of the sample.

Sequencing used PBMCs or T cells enriched from blood (not recorded which). The receptor was derived from a woman between 45 and 65 years old who had recovered from COVID-19.

The CDR3 here reads CASSDVFGGSNEQFF. The bases are TGCGCCAGCAGCGACGTTTTTGGCGGGAGCAATGAGCAGTTCTTC. Recombination joined TRBV5-1 with TRBJ2-1, and 7 junctional nucleotides match TRBD2. Germline trimming: 4 bases from V, 6 bases from J; junction bases outside gene matches: 10. The CDR1 and CDR2 encoded by the germline V gene are SGHRS and YFSETQ. From cysteine to phenylalanine, the CDR3 is 15 amino acids long. The retained sequence is limited to the CDR3, 45 bases, with the frame set at the first base.